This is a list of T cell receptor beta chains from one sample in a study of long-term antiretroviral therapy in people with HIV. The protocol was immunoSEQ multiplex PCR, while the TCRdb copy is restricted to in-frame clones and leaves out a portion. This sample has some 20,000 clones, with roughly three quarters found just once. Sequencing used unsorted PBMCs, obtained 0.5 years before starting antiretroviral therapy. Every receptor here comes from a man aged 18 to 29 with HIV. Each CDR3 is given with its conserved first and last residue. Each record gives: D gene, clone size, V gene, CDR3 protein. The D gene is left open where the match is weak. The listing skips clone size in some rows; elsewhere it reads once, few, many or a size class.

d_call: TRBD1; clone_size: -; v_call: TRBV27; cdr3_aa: CASRGTGGYEQYF
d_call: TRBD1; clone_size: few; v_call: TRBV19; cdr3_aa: CAIGTGGNQPQHF
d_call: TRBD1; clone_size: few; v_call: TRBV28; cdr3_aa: CASSEIGTGGHSNQPQHF
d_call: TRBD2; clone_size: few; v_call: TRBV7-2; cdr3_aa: CASSRGLAGVWRTGELFF
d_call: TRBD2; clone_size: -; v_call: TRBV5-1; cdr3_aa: CASRGWASGTAEQYF
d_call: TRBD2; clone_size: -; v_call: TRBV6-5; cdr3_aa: CASTYTGAGGANEQFF
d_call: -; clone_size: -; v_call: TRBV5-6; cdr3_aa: CASRTGIHGYTF
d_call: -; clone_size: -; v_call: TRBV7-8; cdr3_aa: CASSFQRNTEAFF
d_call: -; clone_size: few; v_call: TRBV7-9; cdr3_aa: CASSLAGVAYEQYF
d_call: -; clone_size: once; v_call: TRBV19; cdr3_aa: CASSAFSRAMNTEAFF
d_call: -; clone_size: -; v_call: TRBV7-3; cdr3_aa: CASSSTDTQYF
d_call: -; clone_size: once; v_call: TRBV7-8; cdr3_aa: CASSPSVKTIETQYF
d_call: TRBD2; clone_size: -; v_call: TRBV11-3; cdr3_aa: CASSLGLAVSSYNEQFF
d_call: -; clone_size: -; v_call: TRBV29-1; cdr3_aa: CSVEDEQGEGETQYF
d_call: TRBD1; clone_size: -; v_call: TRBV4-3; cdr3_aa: CASSQGRNRGEKLFF
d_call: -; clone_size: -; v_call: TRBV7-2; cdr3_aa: CASSYTRETEAFF
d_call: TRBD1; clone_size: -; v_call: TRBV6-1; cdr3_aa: CASSEAEDRGTEAFF
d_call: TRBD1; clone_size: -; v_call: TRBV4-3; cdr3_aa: CASSPSPGTGYQETQYF
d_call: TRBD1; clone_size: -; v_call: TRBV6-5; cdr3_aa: CASSVTGGGDYGYTF
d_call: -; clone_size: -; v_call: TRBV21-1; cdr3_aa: CASSNPSRETQYF
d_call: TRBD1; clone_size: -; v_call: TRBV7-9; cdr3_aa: CASSLVAGQGVTQYF
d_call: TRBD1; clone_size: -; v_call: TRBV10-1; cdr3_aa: CASSESSRGPYPYNEQFF
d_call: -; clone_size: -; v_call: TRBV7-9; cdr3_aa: CASSPRQALYNEQFF
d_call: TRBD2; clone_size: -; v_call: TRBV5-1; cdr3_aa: CASRRWLTSGVSVETQYF
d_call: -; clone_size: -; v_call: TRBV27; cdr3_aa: CASSSNPTLSRGARLDTEAFF
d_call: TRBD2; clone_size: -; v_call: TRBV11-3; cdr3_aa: CASSRGGNNEQFF
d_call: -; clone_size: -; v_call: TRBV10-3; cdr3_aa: CAIGTYEQYF
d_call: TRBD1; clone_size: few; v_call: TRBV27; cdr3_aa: CASSPGGYEQYF
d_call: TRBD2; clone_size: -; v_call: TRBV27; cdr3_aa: CASSTGSGNEQFF
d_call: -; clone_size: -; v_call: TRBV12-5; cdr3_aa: CASGLVIGSGQPQHF
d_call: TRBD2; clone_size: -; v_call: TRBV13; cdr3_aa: CASSFTSERGGEQYF
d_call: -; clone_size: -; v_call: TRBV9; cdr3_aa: CASSVDGRRTYEQYF
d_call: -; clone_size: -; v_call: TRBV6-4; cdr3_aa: CASTPYEQYF
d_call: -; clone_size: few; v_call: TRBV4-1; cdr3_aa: CASSQVQGGDQPQHF
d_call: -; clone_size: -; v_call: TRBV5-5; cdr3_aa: CASSLLGALNYEQYF
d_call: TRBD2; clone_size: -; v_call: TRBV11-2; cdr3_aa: CASSPPAGDAEQYF
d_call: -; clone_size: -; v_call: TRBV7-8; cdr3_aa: CASSLVFSIPISYNEQFF
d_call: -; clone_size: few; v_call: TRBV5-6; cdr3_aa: CASSLEFRGINEQYF
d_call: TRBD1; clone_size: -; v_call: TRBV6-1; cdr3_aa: CASSEESGQGNEKLFF
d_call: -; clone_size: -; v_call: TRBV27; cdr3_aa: CASSPFDRSSYEQYF
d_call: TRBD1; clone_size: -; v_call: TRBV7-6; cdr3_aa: CASSYEPGTGPYEQYF
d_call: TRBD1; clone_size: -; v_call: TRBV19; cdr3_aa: CAGKERGRGRPPLHF
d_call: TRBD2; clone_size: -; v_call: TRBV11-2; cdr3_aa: CASSTEAGVGNEQFF
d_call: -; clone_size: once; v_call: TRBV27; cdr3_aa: CASSPGGLQSPLHF
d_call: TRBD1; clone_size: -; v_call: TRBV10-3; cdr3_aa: CATSNRGGDTEAFF
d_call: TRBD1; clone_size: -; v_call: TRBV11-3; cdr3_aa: CASSLDGQGVNEQYF
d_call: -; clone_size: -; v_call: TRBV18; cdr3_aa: CASSPPEPLRSSYNEQFF
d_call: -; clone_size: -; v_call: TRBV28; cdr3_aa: CASRLTVNYGYTF
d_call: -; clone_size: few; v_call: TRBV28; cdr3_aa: CASNPQDFFFEQYF
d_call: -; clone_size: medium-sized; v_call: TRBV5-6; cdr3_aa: CASSPTQTGPGYGYTF